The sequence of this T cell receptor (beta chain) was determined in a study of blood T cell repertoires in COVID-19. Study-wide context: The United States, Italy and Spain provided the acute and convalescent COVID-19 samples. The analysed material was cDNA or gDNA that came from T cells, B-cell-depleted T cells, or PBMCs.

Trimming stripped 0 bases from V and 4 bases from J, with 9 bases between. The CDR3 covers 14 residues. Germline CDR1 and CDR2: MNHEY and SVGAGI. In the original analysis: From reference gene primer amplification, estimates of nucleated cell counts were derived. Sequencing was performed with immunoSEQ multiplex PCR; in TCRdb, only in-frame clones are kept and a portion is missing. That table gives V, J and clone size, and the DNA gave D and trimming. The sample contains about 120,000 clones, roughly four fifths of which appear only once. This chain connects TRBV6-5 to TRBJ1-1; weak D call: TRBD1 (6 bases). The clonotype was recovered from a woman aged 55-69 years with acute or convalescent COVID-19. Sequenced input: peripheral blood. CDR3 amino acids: CASSYSRGGTEAFF. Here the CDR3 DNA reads TGTGCCAGCAGTTACTCCAGGGGTGGCACTGAAGCTTTCTTT.